This TCR beta chain stems from a study of blood T cells in healthy people across ages. Trimming removed 6 bases at V and 2 bases at J, with 12 bases between. The germline gives CDR1 ENHRY, CDR2 SYGVKD. The CDR3 totals 14 residues. A second PCR, run for roughly 7 to 11 cycles, used a sample-barcoded 5' primer plus a J-beta primer mix. TCRdb reprocessed the 5' RACE reads via MiXCR and lists one record per CDR3 protein. The sample consists of fewer than 1,000,000 distinct CDR3 sequences, about 45% of them appearing once. The V gene is TRBV10-3, the J gene TRBJ2-3, with a possible D match to TRBD1 (5 bases). The TCR comes from a man older than 75 in good health. The source material was blood. The CDR3 DNA sequence: TGTGCCATCAGGGACAATTCAGCCACAGATACGCAGTATTTT. It yields the protein CAIRDNSATDTQYF.